This TCR beta chain was captured by sequencing in a study of T-cell reconstitution after alpha-beta-depleted transplantation in children. Findings and caveats of the study: It was reported that alpha-beta T cells came from several hundred expanded graft clones (about two months after transplant).

Turning to this clonotype: The target antigen is unknown.

Preparation of the TCRbeta library used unique molecular identifiers. Each CDR3 protein is one row after TCRdb ran MiXCR on the PCR reads. Here the sample spans roughly 120,000 distinct CDR3 sequences, more than 20% being singletons. CDR3 length: 18 residues. V trimming: 6 bases; J trimming: 3 bases; junction bases outside the gene matches: 16. The gene calls are TRBV12-3 or TRBV12-4 and TRBJ2-1, with 8 bases that match TRBD2. Sequenced here: PBMCs, mostly from graft donor cells, sampled 180 days after TCRalphabeta/CD19-depleted stem cell transplant. The sequence came from a male patient between 2 and 15 years old who had a stem cell transplant for chronic granulomatous disease, so the T cells may come from the graft donor. CDR3 loop: CASSPRSQAGVVYNEQFF. CDR3 nucleotides: TGTGCCAGCAGCCCAAGGTCCCAAGCGGGGGTTGTCTACAATGAGCAGTTCTTC.